The source of this TCR beta chain is a study of blood T cell repertoires in COVID-19. Study overall: Researchers got acute and convalescent COVID-19 samples from the United States, Italy and Spain. The cDNA or gDNA used as material had been derived from T cells, B-cell-depleted T cells, or PBMCs.

Trimming removed 3 bases at V and 3 bases at J, with 9 bases between. The germline V gene encodes CDR1 SGDLS and CDR2 YYNGEE. CDR3 length: 13 amino acids. In the authors' methods: Estimation of nucleated cell counts relied on the amplification of reference gene primers. Sequenced by immunoSEQ multiplex PCR; TCRdb stores in-frame clones only, minus some. From that table come the V and J calls and clone size; the DNA was used to work out D and trimming. The sample comprises around 55,000 clones, around 90% of which are singletons, and about 1.5% rests with the top ten. Sequenced input: peripheral blood. The V call is TRBV9, the J call TRBJ1-2; maybe TRBD1 (5 bases). The receptor was derived from a man aged 55 to 69 with acute or convalescent COVID-19. The CDR3 is CASSGGADYGYTF. CDR3 DNA sequence: TGTGCCAGCAGCGGGGGCGCCGACTATGGCTACACCTTC.